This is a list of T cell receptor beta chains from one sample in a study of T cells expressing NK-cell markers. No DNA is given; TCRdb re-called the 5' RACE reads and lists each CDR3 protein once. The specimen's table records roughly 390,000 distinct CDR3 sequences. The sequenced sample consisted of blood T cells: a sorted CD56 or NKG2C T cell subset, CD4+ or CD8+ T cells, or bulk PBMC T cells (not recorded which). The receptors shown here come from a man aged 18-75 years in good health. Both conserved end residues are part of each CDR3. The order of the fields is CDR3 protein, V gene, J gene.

CDR3 protein: CASSPEARGSYEQYF; V gene: TRBV5-1; J gene: TRBJ2-7
CDR3 protein: CASNAPYDWEKLFF; V gene: TRBV5-1; J gene: TRBJ1-4
CDR3 protein: CASNSGGGPYNEQFF; V gene: TRBV19; J gene: TRBJ2-1
CDR3 protein: CASSSQPLQAPSGNTIYF; V gene: TRBV5-1; J gene: TRBJ1-3
CDR3 protein: CASEHGTGGTEAFF; V gene: TRBV28; J gene: TRBJ1-1
CDR3 protein: CASSYSRPRTVYSGANVLTF; V gene: TRBV6-2/TRBV6-3; J gene: TRBJ2-6
CDR3 protein: CSAREQGGGQETQYF; V gene: TRBV20-1; J gene: TRBJ2-5
CDR3 protein: CASSTGLSNEQFF; V gene: TRBV28; J gene: TRBJ2-1
CDR3 protein: CASSWGPNYGYTF; V gene: TRBV3-1; J gene: TRBJ1-2
CDR3 protein: CASSSGTGSVRETQYF; V gene: TRBV5-1; J gene: TRBJ2-5
CDR3 protein: CASSPRGSGGPNAKNIQYF; V gene: TRBV4-2; J gene: TRBJ2-4
CDR3 protein: CASSVSTDSYEQYF; V gene: TRBV9; J gene: TRBJ2-7
CDR3 protein: CASGGQDNEKLFF; V gene: TRBV2; J gene: TRBJ1-4
CDR3 protein: CASSIVPGISYYGYTF; V gene: TRBV19; J gene: TRBJ1-2
CDR3 protein: CASSLAIDRTDTQYF; V gene: TRBV7-2; J gene: TRBJ2-3
CDR3 protein: CSATDRGRISYNEQFF; V gene: TRBV20-1; J gene: TRBJ2-1
CDR3 protein: CASSLGPFGTYEQYF; V gene: TRBV7-7; J gene: TRBJ2-7
CDR3 protein: CASSLQGARMGQYF; V gene: TRBV27; J gene: TRBJ2-7
CDR3 protein: CASMNRGYEQYF; V gene: TRBV19; J gene: TRBJ2-7
CDR3 protein: CSASGGHLATNEKLFF; V gene: TRBV20-1; J gene: TRBJ1-4
CDR3 protein: CAINPGQGSLNEQFF; V gene: TRBV10-3; J gene: TRBJ2-1
CDR3 protein: CASSKAAIGDGKVRTGELFF; V gene: TRBV21-1; J gene: TRBJ2-2